These 12 T cell receptor beta chains originate from one sample sequenced in a study of Ad26.COV2.S vaccination and SARS-CoV-2 variants. Treatment noted: roughly 19 received Ad26.COV2.S at low or high dose, single or two shots; roughly five received placebo; per-sample allocation not given. Repertoires come from day 63 after the first vaccine or placebo injection. Using immunoSEQ multiplex PCR, the repertoire was profiled, and TCRdb retains in-frame clones only, with some absent. The sample records about 480,000 clones, roughly nine tenths being singletons. The sample in question was peripheral blood, obtained in a trial of Ad26.COV2.S vaccine versus placebo. Source of these receptors: a person between 18 and 60 years old who received the Ad26.COV2.S COVID-19 vaccine or a placebo.

V and J are TRBV2 and TRBJ1-4, with 9 bases fitting TRBD1. V shed 1 base, J shed 4 bases, and the junction held 4 bases outside the gene matches. In germline, CDR1 is SNHLY, CDR2 FYNNEI. This CDR3 comprises 16 residues. The CDR3, as DNA: TGTGCCAGCAGTGAAGACAGGGGGCCGAGTAATGAAAAACTGTTTTTT. It specifies CASSEDRGPSNEKLFF.

The chain has TRBV6-6 and TRBJ2-2; D remains ambiguous. There are 13 residues in the CDR3. Germline V gene lookup returns CDR1 MNHNY and CDR2 SVGAGI (reference sequence). Trimming took 1 base from V and 7 from J, leaving 7 bases between them. CDR3 loop: CASSYLEHGELFF. CDR3 in DNA: TGTGCCAGCAGTTACTTGGAGCACGGGGAGCTGTTTTTT.

The CDR3 DNA sequence: TGCGCCAGCAGCTTGGAACTAGCGGGAGGTAAAGAGACCCAGTACTTC. Translating it yields CASSLELAGGKETQYF. This chain connects TRBV5-1 to TRBJ2-5, with TRBD2 identical over 12 bases. J gave up 3 bases and V 0 bases, and 3 bases lay outside the gene matches. Germline CDR1 and CDR2: SGHRS and YFSETQ. There are 16 residues in the CDR3.

The chain is built from TRBV6-1 and TRBJ2-2; D gene ambiguous. CDR3 length: 13 amino acids. In germline, CDR1 is MNHNS, CDR2 SASEGT. Trimming stripped 2 bases from V and 6 bases from J, with 7 bases between. CDR3 residues: CASSEWDSGELFF. CDR3 sequence (DNA): TGTGCCAGCAGTGAATGGGATTCCGGGGAGCTGTTTTTT.

This chain connects TRBV12-3 or TRBV12-4 to TRBJ1-3; a possible D gene is TRBD1 (5 bases). Between the trimmed V and J ends, which lost 5 bases and 9 bases, there was a span of 11 bases. The length of the CDR3 is 12 residues. CDR3 sequence (DNA): TGTGCCAGCAGTCCGGGGGGGGGCACCATATATTTT. It encodes CASSPGGGTIYF.

The rearrangement uses TRBV28 and TRBJ1-2, with 9 positions matching TRBD1. Trimming cost V 3 bases and J 4 bases; bases outside gene matches: 3. CDR3 length: 14 residues. Germline assignment: CDR1 MDHEN and CDR2 SYDVKM. CDR3 DNA sequence: TGTGCCAGCAGTTTCCAGGACAGGGGCTATGGCTACACCTTC. This sequence encodes CASSFQDRGYGYTF.

This chain uses TRBV2 with TRBJ2-7; TRBD2 agrees at 11 bases. The CDR3 is 15 amino acids. The germline V gene encodes CDR1 SNHLY and CDR2 FYNNEI. The ends lost 7 bases at V and 3 bases at J; junction bases unmatched: 8. The chain's CDR3 is CASIPGLAAHYEQYF. The CDR3, as DNA: TGTGCCAGCATACCGGGACTAGCGGCCCACTACGAGCAGTACTTC.

The sample holds a few counts of this clone. J is TRBJ2-3 and V is TRBV10-2, with D unclear. Germline CDR1 WSHSY, CDR2 SAAADI. Deletions cut 1 base from V and 2 bases from J, with 10 bases between. This CDR3 spans 15 amino acids. The CDR3 DNA is TGCGCCAGCAGTGAGTTGGTCGAAAACACAGATACGCAGTATTTT. This translates into CASSELVENTDTQYF.

This rearrangement joins TRBV6-5 to TRBJ1-5; 8 nucleotides agree with TRBD1. With V trimmed by 7 bases and J by 4 bases, 9 bases remained unmatched. This CDR3 spans 15 amino acids. Germline V gene sequence: CDR1 MNHEY, CDR2 SVGAGI. CDR3 protein: CASTKTGVRNQPQHF. DNA for the CDR3: TGTGCCAGCACCAAGACAGGGGTGAGAAATCAGCCCCAGCATTTT.

The rearrangement uses TRBV19 and TRBJ2-7, with a weak D call TRBD2 (6 bases). The V end was cut by 5 bases, the J end by 0 bases, with 14 bases between. Germline assignment: CDR1 LNHDA and CDR2 SQIVND (reference sequence). The CDR3 runs 15 residues. CDR3 nucleotide sequence: TGTGCCAGTAGTGCAGGCGGGGACCCCTCCTACGAGCAGTACTTC. It specifies CASSAGGDPSYEQYF.

The chain uses TRBV12-5 and TRBJ2-5; no firm D call. Germline lookup yields CDR1 LGHNT and CDR2 FRNRAP. V lost 6 bases, J lost 5 bases, and 7 bases lay in between. This CDR3 comprises 11 residues. CDR3: CASGMGETQYF. In nucleotides, the CDR3 is TGTGCTAGTGGGATGGGGGAGACCCAGTACTTC.

The gene calls are TRBV19 and TRBJ1-5, with D unclear. The CDR3 runs to 15 residues. CDR1 and CDR2 from the germline V gene are LNHDA and SQIVND (reference sequence). V shed 5 bases and J shed 6 bases, with 17 bases lying between them. This CDR3 reads CASSLGIYGGQPQHF. The CDR3 DNA reads as TGTGCCAGTAGTCTCGGGATCTATGGAGGTCAGCCCCAGCATTTT.